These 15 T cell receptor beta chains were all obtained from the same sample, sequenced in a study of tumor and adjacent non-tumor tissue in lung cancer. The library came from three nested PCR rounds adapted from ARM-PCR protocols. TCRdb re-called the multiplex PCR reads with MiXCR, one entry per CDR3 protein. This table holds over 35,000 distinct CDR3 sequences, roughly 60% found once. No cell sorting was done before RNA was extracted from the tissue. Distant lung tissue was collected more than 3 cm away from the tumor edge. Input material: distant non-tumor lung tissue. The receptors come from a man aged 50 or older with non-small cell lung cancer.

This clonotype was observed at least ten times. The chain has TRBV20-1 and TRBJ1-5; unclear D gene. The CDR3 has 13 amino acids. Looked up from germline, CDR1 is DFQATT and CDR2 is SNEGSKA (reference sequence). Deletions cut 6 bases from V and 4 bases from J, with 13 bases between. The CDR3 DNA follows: TGCAGTGCGACTCTCGGACCAAATCAGCCCCAGCATTTT. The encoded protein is CSATLGPNQPQHF.

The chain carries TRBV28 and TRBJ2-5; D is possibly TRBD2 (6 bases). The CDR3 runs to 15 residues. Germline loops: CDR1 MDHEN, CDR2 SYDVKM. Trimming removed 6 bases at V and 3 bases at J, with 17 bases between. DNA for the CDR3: TGTGCCAGCAGGCCAGGCGGGACCGAAAAAGAGACCCAGTACTTC. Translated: CASRPGGTEKETQYF.

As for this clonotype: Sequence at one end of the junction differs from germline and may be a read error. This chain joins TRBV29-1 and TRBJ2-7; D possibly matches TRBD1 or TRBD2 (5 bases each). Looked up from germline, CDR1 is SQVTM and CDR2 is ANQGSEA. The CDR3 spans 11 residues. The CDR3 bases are TGCAGCGTCGGGGCCGCCCCTAAGCAGTATTTC. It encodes CSVGAAPKQYF.

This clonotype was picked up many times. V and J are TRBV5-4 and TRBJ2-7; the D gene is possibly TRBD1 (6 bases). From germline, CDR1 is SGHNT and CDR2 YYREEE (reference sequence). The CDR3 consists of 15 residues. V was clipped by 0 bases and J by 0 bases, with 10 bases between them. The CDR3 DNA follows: TGTGCCAGCAGCTTGGCAGGGGTCCCCTCCTACGAGCAGTACTTC. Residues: CASSLAGVPSYEQYF.

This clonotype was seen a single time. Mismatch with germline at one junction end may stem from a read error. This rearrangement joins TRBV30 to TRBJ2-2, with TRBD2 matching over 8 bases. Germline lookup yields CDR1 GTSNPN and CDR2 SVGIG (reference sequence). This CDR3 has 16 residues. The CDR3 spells CACRRAGGLKSGELFF. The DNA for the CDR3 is TGTGCCTGTAGAAGGGCGGGAGGTCTAAAGTCCGGGGAGCTCTTTTTT.

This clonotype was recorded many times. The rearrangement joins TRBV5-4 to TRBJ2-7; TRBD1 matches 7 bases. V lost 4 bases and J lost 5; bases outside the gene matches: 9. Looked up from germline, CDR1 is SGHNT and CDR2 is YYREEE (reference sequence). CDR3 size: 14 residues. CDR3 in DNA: TGTGCCAGCAGCAGAGGGGGCAGGGCGGACGAGCAGTACTTC. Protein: CASSRGGRADEQYF.

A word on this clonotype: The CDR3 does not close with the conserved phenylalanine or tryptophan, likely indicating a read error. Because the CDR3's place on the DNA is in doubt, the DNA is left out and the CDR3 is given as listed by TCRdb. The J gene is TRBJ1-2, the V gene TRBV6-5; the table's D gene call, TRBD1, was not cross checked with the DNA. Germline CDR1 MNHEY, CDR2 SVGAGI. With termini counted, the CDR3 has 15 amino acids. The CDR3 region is CASRDPTGGKYGYTL.

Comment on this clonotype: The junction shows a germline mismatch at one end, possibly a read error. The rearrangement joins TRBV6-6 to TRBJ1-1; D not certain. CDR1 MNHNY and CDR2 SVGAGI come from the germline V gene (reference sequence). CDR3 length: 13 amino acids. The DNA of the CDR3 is TGTGCCAGCAGTACAGTATCGAACACTGAAGCTTTGTTT. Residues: CASSTVSNTEALF.

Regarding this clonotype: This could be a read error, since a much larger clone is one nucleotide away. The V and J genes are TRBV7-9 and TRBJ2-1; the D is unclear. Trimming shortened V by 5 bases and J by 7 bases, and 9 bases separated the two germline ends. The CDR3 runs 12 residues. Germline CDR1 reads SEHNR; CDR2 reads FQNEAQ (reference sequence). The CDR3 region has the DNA TGTGCCAGCAGCCATATTGGAAATGAGCAGTTCTTC. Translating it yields CASSHIGNEQFF.

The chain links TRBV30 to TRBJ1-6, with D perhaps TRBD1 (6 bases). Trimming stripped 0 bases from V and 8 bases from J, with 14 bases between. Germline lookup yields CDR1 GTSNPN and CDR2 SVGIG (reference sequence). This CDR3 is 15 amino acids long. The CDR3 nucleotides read TGTGCCTGGAGTGTACCGGGACACGGTCATTCACCCCTCCACTTT. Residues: CAWSVPGHGHSPLHF.

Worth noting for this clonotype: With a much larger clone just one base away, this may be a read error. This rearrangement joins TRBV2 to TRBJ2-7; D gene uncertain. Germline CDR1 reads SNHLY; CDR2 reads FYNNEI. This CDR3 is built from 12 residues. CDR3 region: CTSSERPHEQYF. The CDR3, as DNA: TGTACCAGCAGTGAAAGGCCCCACGAGCAGTACTTC.

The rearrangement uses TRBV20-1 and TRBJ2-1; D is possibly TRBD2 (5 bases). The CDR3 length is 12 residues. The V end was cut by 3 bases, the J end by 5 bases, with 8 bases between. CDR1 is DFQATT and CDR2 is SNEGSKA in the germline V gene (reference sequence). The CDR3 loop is CSASGVNNEQFF. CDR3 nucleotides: TGCAGTGCTAGCGGGGTTAACAATGAGCAGTTCTTC.

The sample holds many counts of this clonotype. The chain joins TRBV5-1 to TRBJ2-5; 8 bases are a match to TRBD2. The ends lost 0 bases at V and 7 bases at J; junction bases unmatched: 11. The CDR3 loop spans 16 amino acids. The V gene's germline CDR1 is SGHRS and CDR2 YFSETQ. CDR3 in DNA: TGCGCCAGCAGCTTGGAGGGACTAGAGGGGTTTGGGACCCAGTACTTC. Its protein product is CASSLEGLEGFGTQYF. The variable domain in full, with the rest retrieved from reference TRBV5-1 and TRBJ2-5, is KAGVTQTPRYLIKTRGQQVTLSCSPISGHRSVSWYQQTPGQGLQFLFEYFSETQRNKGNFPGRFSGRQFSNSRSEMNVSTLELGDSALYLCASSLEGLEGFGTQYFGPGTRLLVL.

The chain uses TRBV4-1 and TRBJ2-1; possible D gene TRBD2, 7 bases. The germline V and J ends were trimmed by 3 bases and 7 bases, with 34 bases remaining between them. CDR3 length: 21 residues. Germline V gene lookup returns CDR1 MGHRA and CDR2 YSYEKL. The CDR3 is CASSHLGLSGGRGPVRNEQFF. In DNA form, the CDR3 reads TGCGCCAGCAGCCACTTAGGGCTGTCGGGAGGCAGGGGTCCAGTGAGGAATGAGCAGTTCTTC.

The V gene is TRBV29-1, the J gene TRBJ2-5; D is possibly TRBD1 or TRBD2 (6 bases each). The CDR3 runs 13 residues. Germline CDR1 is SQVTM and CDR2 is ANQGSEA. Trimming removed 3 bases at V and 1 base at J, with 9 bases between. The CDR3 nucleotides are TGCAGCGTTGAGGGGGGCAGCCAAGAGACCCAGTACTTC. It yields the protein CSVEGGSQETQYF.